Following are 21 T cell receptor beta chains from one sample sequenced in a study of Graves' ophthalmopathy and Graves' hyperthyroidism. Amplified material comprised TCR beta CDR3 regions derived from RNA transcripts. Second-round multiplex PCR came after a first-round RT-PCR that employed HTBI primers. TCRdb reprocessed the multiplex PCR reads with MiXCR, giving one entry per CDR3 protein. Found here are some 750,000 distinct CDR3 sequences, roughly two fifths of them singletons; the top ten hold about 40%. Sequenced material: peripheral blood. Receptor source: an adult man with Graves' ophthalmopathy.

This clonotype was counted ten times or more. The chain is built from TRBV7-6 and TRBJ1-1; no clear D. The CDR3 is 15 amino acids. Germline CDR1 and CDR2: SGHVS and FNYEAQ. Trimming shortened V by 5 bases and J by 0 bases, and 13 bases separated the two germline ends. CDR3 protein: CASSATGLLNTEAFF. The CDR3 nucleotides are TGTGCCAGCAGCGCCACGGGCCTTCTGAACACTGAAGCTTTCTTT.

The rearrangement links TRBV2 to TRBJ1-2; D is ambiguous. Per germline, CDR1 SNHLY and CDR2 FYNNEI. This CDR3 comprises 15 residues. V was cut by 2 bases and J by 8 bases, with 18 bases left in between. Here the CDR3 reads CASSERYSSGYGYTF. The CDR3 DNA is TGTGCCAGCAGTGAAAGATACAGCAGCGGCTACGGCTACACCTTC.

This clonotype has just a few counts. The chain recombines TRBV7-2 with TRBJ1-1, with 9 bases fitting TRBD1. Germline CDR1 is SGHTA and CDR2 is FQGNSA. The CDR3 is 16 amino acids. V shed 5 bases and J 1 base; nucleotides not matched to a gene: 8. The DNA for the CDR3 is TGTGCCAGCAGCATCCGACAGGGGGTGTCGAACACTGAAGCTTTCTTT. Its protein product is CASSIRQGVSNTEAFF. The variable domain in full, completed from reference TRBV7-2 and TRBJ1-1, reads GAGVSQSPSNKVTEKGKDVELRCDPISGHTALYWYRQSLGQGLEFLIYFQGNSAPDKSGLPSDRFSAERTGGSVSTLTIQRTQQEDSAVYLCASSIRQGVSNTEAFFGQGTRLTVV.

V is TRBV12-3 or TRBV12-4 and J is TRBJ2-5, with 8 positions matching TRBD2. J was trimmed by 5 bases and V by 7 bases; bases with no gene match: 12. The CDR3 runs to 15 residues. The CDR3 reads CASTRGLAGGETQYF. Written as DNA, the CDR3 is TGTGCCAGCACCCGCGGCCTAGCGGGCGGGGAGACCCAGTACTTC.

The rearrangement uses TRBV6-5 and TRBJ2-5; TRBD2 matches at 13 bases. CDR3 size: 15 residues. Germline values: CDR1 MNHEY, CDR2 SVGAGI. The V segment lost 6 bases and the J segment 2 bases; nucleotides outside the gene matches: 3. In DNA, the CDR3 is TGTGCCAGCAGGAGGGGACTAGCGGGGCAAGAGACCCAGTACTTC. Its translation: CASRRGLAGQETQYF.

Points on this clonotype: The junction departs from the called germline gene at one end, perhaps through a read error. The gene calls are TRBV7-2 and TRBJ2-7, with 11 bases matching TRBD2. CDR1 and CDR2 (germline): SGHTA, FQGNSA. CDR3 size: 14 residues. CDR3 in amino acids: CASSHLAGGYEQYF. The CDR3 DNA sequence: TGCGCCAGCAGCCATCTAGCGGGAGGCTACGAGCAGTACTTC.

This clonotype occurred many times. The chain carries TRBV10-3 and TRBJ1-5, with D unresolved. The CDR3 is made up of 13 amino acids. Deletions cut 4 bases from V and 1 base from J, with 5 bases between. Germline loops: CDR1 ENHRY, CDR2 SYGVKD. CDR3 loop: CAISGPSNQPQHF. The CDR3 DNA reads TGTGCCATCAGTGGTCCAAGCAATCAGCCCCAGCATTTT.

J is TRBJ2-5 and V is TRBV2; 14 positions agree with TRBD2. With 6 bases clipped from V and 2 bases from J, the junction kept 14 bases outside the gene matches. Germline lookup yields CDR1 SNHLY and CDR2 FYNNEI. The CDR3 sequence is 19 residues long. The CDR3 loop reads CASRHGTSGSTHPQETQYF. The CDR3 region has the DNA TGTGCCAGCAGACATGGGACTAGCGGGAGCACTCACCCTCAAGAGACCCAGTACTTC. The variable domain in full, with the rest retrieved from reference TRBV2 and TRBJ2-5, is EPEVTQTPSHQVTQMGQEVILRCVPISNHLYFYWYRQILGQKVEFLVSFYNNEISEKSEIFDDQFSVERPDGSNFTLKIRSTKLEDSAMYFCASRHGTSGSTHPQETQYFGPGTRLLVL.

About this clonotype: A junction end diverges from the germline sequence, so it may reflect a read error. V gene TRBV24-1 combines with J gene TRBJ1-5; no clear D gene. CDR1 is KGHDR, CDR2 SFDVKD, per germline. The CDR3 spans 16 residues. CDR3 region: CASSLGRIFSNQPQHF. The DNA of the CDR3 is TGTGCCAGCAGTCTCGGACGGATTTTTAGCAATCAGCCCCAGCATTTT.

V is TRBV6-5 and J is TRBJ2-7; 11 bases fit TRBD2. The CDR3 is 16 residues long. Per germline, CDR1 MNHEY and CDR2 SVGAGI. With V trimmed by 7 bases and J by 0 bases, 8 bases remained unmatched. This chain's CDR3 is CASNRTSGQSSYEQYF. The CDR3 DNA follows: TGTGCCAGCAACCGGACTAGCGGGCAGAGCTCCTACGAGCAGTACTTC.

A note on this clonotype: Relative to the germline gene, one junction end is altered; a read error may explain this. The genes are TRBV24-1 and TRBJ1-1; no clear D gene. Germline CDR1 KGHDR, CDR2 SFDVKD. The CDR3 contains 14 residues. In DNA, the CDR3 is TGTGCCAGCAGTACCCACCTAGCCAACACTGAAGCTTTCTTT. The encoded protein is CASSTHLANTEAFF.

This chain joins TRBV6-1 and TRBJ2-5; D remains unclear. This CDR3 has 14 residues. In germline, CDR1 is MNHNS, CDR2 SASEGT. V was cut by 8 bases and J by 3 bases, with 16 bases left in between. The CDR3 nucleotides are TGTGCCAGCTCTTCAGAACGGGCAAAAGAGACCCAGTACTTC. The encoded protein is CASSSERAKETQYF.

Comments on this clonotype: One end of the junction fails to match germline, which may point to a read error. CDR3 protein: CAWSPDGIYGHTF. CDR3 sequence (DNA): TGTGCCTGGAGCCCTGACGGCATCTATGGCCACACCTTC. The rearrangement uses TRBV30 and TRBJ1-2; no firm D call. The germline V gene has CDR1 GTSNPN and CDR2 SVGIG (reference sequence). This CDR3 has 13 amino acids.

The chain uses TRBV9 and TRBJ2-6; D call uncertain. Trimming removed 0 bases from V and 4 bases from J, with 8 bases in between. This CDR3 region has 15 residues. Germline CDR1 SGDLS, CDR2 YYNGEE. Written as DNA, the CDR3 is TGTGCCAGCAGCGTAGCCGGTGGAGGGGCCAACGTCCTGACTTTC. Translation: CASSVAGGGANVLTF.

This clonotype was detected many times. The chain recombines TRBV10-3 with TRBJ2-5, with D perhaps matching TRBD1 (6 bases). The CDR3 is 14 amino acids. Germline V gene lookup returns CDR1 ENHRY and CDR2 SYGVKD. Trimming left V 8 bases short and J 2 bases short, with 15 bases between. CDR3 in DNA: TGTGCCATCGGGCCGACAGGAAGACAAGAGACCCAGTACTTC. Translation gives CAIGPTGRQETQYF.

The rearrangement joins TRBV19 to TRBJ1-5; weak D call: TRBD1 (5 bases). The V end lost 3 bases, the J end lost 5 bases, and 11 bases lay between the germline ends. CDR3 length equals 14 residues. Germline CDR1 is LNHDA and CDR2 is SQIVND (reference sequence). The CDR3 sequence is CASSIQRGDQPQHF. The CDR3 coding sequence is TGTGCCAGTAGTATTCAAAGGGGTGATCAGCCCCAGCATTTT.

This clonotype has at least ten counts. This chain uses TRBV10-3 with TRBJ2-7; 7 bases match TRBD1. J lost 3 bases, V lost 7 bases, and 9 bases had no gene match. The CDR3 consists of 14 residues. Germline lookup yields CDR1 ENHRY and CDR2 SYGVKD. Here the CDR3 reads CAIKDTDRNYEQYF. CDR3 DNA sequence: TGTGCCATCAAAGACACGGACAGGAACTACGAGCAGTACTTC.

A word on this clonotype: A much bigger clone sits one base away, suggesting this may be a read error. This chain links TRBV20-1 with TRBJ1-2, with TRBD1 matching 8 bases. The CDR3 consists of 13 residues. Trimming at V came to 3 bases and at J to 4 bases, leaving 4 bases not matched to a gene. Germline loops: CDR1 DFQATT, CDR2 SNEGSKA (reference sequence). The CDR3 protein is CSASPTGVYGYTF. CDR3 in DNA: TGCAGTGCTAGTCCGACAGGGGTCTATGGCTACACCTTC.

The rearrangement uses TRBV19 and TRBJ1-4; D uncertain. Germline V gene data show CDR1 as LNHDA and CDR2 as SQIVND (reference sequence). CDR3 length: 16 residues. V lost 4 bases, J lost 7 bases, and 19 bases lay in between. CDR3 coding DNA: TGTGCCAGTAGTACCCTCACCAGGCGGCTAGGTGAAAAACTGTTTTTT. Protein: CASSTLTRRLGEKLFF.

The rearrangement uses TRBV10-3 and TRBJ2-3; TRBD2 matches 7 bases. Germline V gives CDR1 ENHRY, CDR2 SYGVKD. V was clipped by 3 bases and J by 3 bases; unmatched bases: 6. CDR3 length equals 15 residues. In DNA, the CDR3 is TGTGCCATCAGTGATCGCCAAGCGGGAACAGATACGCAGTATTTT. Amino acid sequence: CAISDRQAGTDTQYF.

This chain connects TRBV7-9 to TRBJ2-5, with 12 bases lining up with TRBD2. Trimming cost V 5 bases and J 0 bases; bases outside gene matches: 4. Germline CDR1 SEHNR, CDR2 FQNEAQ (reference sequence). This CDR3 has 16 residues. CDR3 loop: CASSPRLAGDQETQYF. Here the CDR3 DNA reads TGTGCCAGCAGCCCCAGACTAGCGGGAGACCAAGAGACCCAGTACTTC.